These 4 T cell receptor beta chains originate from one sample sequenced in a study of blood T cell repertoires in COVID-19 (dated by TCRdb to between 2020 and 2021). Library preparation was by the immunoSEQ multiplex PCR assay. TCRdb obtained this table from immuneACCESS and retained in-frame rearrangements with V and J assigned. These tables miss some clones; where compared with another copy, unresolved V genes account for less than half of the shortfall, and the remainder is unexplained. The sample records over 150,000 clones, approximately 91% of which are singletons. The top ten hold roughly 2.3% of the sample. Source material: peripheral blood. The receptors here all came from a man aged 18 to 30 with acute or convalescent COVID-19.

V gene TRBV11-2 combines with J gene TRBJ2-3, with 8 bases aligning to TRBD2. The CDR3 contains 16 residues. Germline lookup yields CDR1 SGHAT and CDR2 FQNNGV. J gave up 5 bases and V 3 bases, and 10 bases lay outside the gene matches. In nucleotides, the CDR3 is TGTGCCAGCAGCTTTTACGGACGGGAGGGCCAAGATACGCAGTATTTT. Translated, it gives CASSFYGREGQDTQYF.

The rearrangement joins TRBV30 to TRBJ2-5; the D gene is possibly TRBD2 (6 bases). The V gene lost 2 bases and the J gene lost 4 bases, with 17 bases spanning the gap. Germline V gene lookup returns CDR1 GTSNPN and CDR2 SVGIG (reference sequence). CDR3 length equals 15 residues. The CDR3 DNA reads as TGTGCCTGGAGTCTCGGCGGGGCTGGTCGAGAGACCCAGTACTTC. Protein sequence: CAWSLGGAGRETQYF.

This chain links TRBV14 with TRBJ1-1; tentatively, D is TRBD1 (5 bases). The V gene lost 0 bases and the J gene lost 1 base, with 15 bases spanning the gap. This CDR3 has 17 amino acids. Germline lookup yields CDR1 SGHDN and CDR2 FVKESK. This CDR3 reads CASSQDEGRGWNTEAFF. The DNA for the CDR3 is TGTGCCAGCAGCCAAGATGAGGGGAGGGGATGGAACACTGAAGCTTTCTTT.

The chain uses TRBV19 and TRBJ2-1; D unclear. V was trimmed by 5 bases and J by 0 bases, leaving 14 bases between them. The CDR3 extends over 16 amino acids. The germline V gene encodes CDR1 LNHDA and CDR2 SQIVND (reference sequence). The CDR3 coding sequence is TGTGCCAGTAGTGAGTGGGCTTTGAGCTCCTACAATGAGCAGTTCTTC. Its translation is CASSEWALSSYNEQFF.